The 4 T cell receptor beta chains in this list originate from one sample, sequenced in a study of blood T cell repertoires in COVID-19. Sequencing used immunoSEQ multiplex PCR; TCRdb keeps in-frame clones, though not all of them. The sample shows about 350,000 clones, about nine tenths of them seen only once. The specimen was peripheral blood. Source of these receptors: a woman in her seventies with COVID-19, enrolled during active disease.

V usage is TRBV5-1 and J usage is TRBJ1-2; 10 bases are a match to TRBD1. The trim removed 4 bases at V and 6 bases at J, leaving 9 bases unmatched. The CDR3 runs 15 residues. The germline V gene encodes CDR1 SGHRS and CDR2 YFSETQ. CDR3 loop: CASSRGQGPRDGYTF. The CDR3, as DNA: TGCGCCAGCAGCAGGGGACAGGGGCCTAGAGATGGCTACACCTTC.

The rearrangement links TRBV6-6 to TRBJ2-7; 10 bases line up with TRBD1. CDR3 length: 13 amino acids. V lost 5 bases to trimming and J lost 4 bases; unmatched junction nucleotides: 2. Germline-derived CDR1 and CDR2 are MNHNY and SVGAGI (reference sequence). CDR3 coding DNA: TGTGCCAGCAGTGGGACAGGGGAGTACGAGCAGTACTTC. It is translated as CASSGTGEYEQYF.

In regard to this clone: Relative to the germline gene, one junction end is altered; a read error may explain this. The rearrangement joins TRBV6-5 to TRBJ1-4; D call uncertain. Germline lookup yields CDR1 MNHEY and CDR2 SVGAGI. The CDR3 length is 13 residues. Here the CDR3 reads CASSFSTNDKLFF. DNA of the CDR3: TGTGCCAGCAGTTTCTCAACTAATGACAAACTGTTTTTT.

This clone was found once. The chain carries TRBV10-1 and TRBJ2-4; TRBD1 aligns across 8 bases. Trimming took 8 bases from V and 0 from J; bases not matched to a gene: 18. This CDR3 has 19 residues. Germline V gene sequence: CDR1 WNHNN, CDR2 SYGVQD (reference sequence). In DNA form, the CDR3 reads TGCGCCAGCGGGGCTTGGACAGGGCAGTGGGGACTAGCCAAAAACATTCAGTACTTC. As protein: CASGAWTGQWGLAKNIQYF.